The 30 T cell receptor beta chains listed next were all sequenced from one sample in a study of shared clonotypes between healthy human individuals. Measured with immunoSEQ multiplex PCR; TCRdb has only the in-frame clones, and not every one. The sample records 520,000 or so clones, 79% being singletons. Sequencing input: PBMCs. The source is a woman aged 40 to 50 in good health. Some clones in this sample may be carry-over from other donors' samples.

A single count supports this clone. The chain has TRBV14 and TRBJ2-7; D may be TRBD2 (5 bases). The length of the CDR3 is 12 residues. Deletions cut 2 bases from V and 10 bases from J, with 12 bases between. Looked up from germline, CDR1 is SGHDN and CDR2 is FVKESK. CDR3 loop: CASSQYGRGQYF. The CDR3 bases are TGTGCCAGCAGCCAATACGGACGGGGACAGTACTTC.

This chain connects TRBV5-6 to TRBJ1-1; possibly TRBD1 for D (6 bases). V was cut by 2 bases and J by 4 bases, with 9 bases left in between. CDR3 length: 13 residues. CDR1 and CDR2 (germline): SGHDT, YYEEEE. CDR3 region: CASSFGGGTEAFF. The DNA for the CDR3 is TGTGCCAGCAGCTTTGGGGGCGGCACTGAAGCTTTCTTT.

A single count supports this clone. The CDR3 DNA follows: TGCGCCAGCAGCTTGGGGACTAGATGGGAGACCCAGTACTTC. Protein product: CASSLGTRWETQYF. The rearrangement links TRBV5-1 to TRBJ2-5; TRBD2 aligns across 7 bases. Germline V lookup: CDR1 SGHRS, CDR2 YFSETQ. Trimming cost V 0 bases and J 5 bases; bases outside gene matches: 4. There are 14 residues in the CDR3. Variable domain in full (rest from reference TRBV5-1 and TRBJ2-5): KAGVTQTPRYLIKTRGQQVTLSCSPISGHRSVSWYQQTPGQGLQFLFEYFSETQRNKGNFPGRFSGRQFSNSRSEMNVSTLELGDSALYLCASSLGTRWETQYFGPGTRLLVL.

This clone was counted between two and nine times. The chain joins TRBV7-8 to TRBJ2-5, with TRBD2 matching over 8 bases. The DNA matches TRBJ2-7 better at its end, which makes the J call doubtful. The CDR3 length is 18 residues. The germline gives CDR1 SGHVS, CDR2 FQNEAQ. The CDR3 nucleotides read TGTGCCAGCAGCTTTTTAGCGGGACGAAGCCTAGGGAACTACGAGCAGTACTTC. It translates to CASSFLAGRSLGNYEQYF.

The chain links TRBV18 to TRBJ2-3; weak D call: TRBD1 (5 bases). Germline V lookup: CDR1 KGHSH, CDR2 LQKENI. The CDR3 consists of 14 residues. V was shortened by 3 bases and J by 4 bases, with 11 bases between the two germline ends. The CDR3 DNA reads TGTGCCAGCTCACCGCTGGACACCTCAGATACGCAGTATTTT. Translation gives CASSPLDTSDTQYF.

This clone has only a few counts. The CDR3: CASSPLGQVEATEAFF. The CDR3 DNA sequence: TGTGCCAGCTCACCACTTGGACAGGTTGAGGCCACTGAAGCTTTCTTT. The chain recombines TRBV18 with TRBJ1-1; TRBD1 matches at 7 bases. CDR1 and CDR2 (germline): KGHSH, LQKENI. V lost 1 base and J lost 4; bases outside the gene matches: 9. This CDR3 has 16 amino acids.

This chain uses TRBV4-1 with TRBJ2-7, with 11 bases that match TRBD2. Germline V gene sequence: CDR1 MGHRA, CDR2 YSYEKL. This CDR3 is built from 15 residues. V shed 0 bases and J 11 bases; nucleotides not matched to a gene: 9. This chain's CDR3 is CASSQDWGSGRAEYF. DNA of the CDR3: TGCGCCAGCAGCCAAGATTGGGGTAGCGGGAGGGCCGAGTACTTC.

The V call is TRBV29-1, the J call TRBJ2-7; D tentatively fits TRBD1 or TRBD2 (6 bases each). Trimming took off 8 bases at V and 4 bases at J, with 15 bases between the two ends. Germline V gene lookup returns CDR1 SQVTM and CDR2 ANQGSEA. The CDR3 is 12 amino acids. CDR3 amino acids: CSPRGGRYEQYF. CDR3 in DNA: TGCAGCCCCCGAGGGGGGCGGTACGAGCAGTACTTC.

The chain couples TRBV28 to TRBJ1-1, with D perhaps matching TRBD1 (5 bases). Germline loops: CDR1 MDHEN, CDR2 SYDVKM. The CDR3 loop spans 12 amino acids. Trimming left V 5 bases short and J 4 bases short, with 8 bases between. This CDR3 is CASSARVTEAFF. In DNA form, the CDR3 reads TGTGCCAGCAGTGCCAGGGTCACTGAAGCTTTCTTT.

This clone was found once. This chain connects TRBV11-2 to TRBJ1-5; D unresolved. Germline CDR1 reads SGHAT; CDR2 reads FQNNGV. V lost 0 bases, J lost 9 bases, and 15 bases lay in between. The CDR3 loop spans 15 amino acids. In DNA form, the CDR3 reads TGTGCCAGCAGCTTAGAAAGCGGTACTGCTGGGCCCCAGCATTTT. This sequence encodes CASSLESGTAGPQHF.

The rearrangement links TRBV7-9 to TRBJ2-5; maybe TRBD1 (6 bases). The CDR3 has 13 amino acids. Trimming removed 5 bases at V and 5 bases at J, with 12 bases between. Germline V lookup: CDR1 SEHNR, CDR2 FQNEAQ (reference sequence). The CDR3 sequence: CASSQTGFETQYF. CDR3 DNA: TGTGCCAGCAGCCAGACAGGATTCGAGACCCAGTACTTC.

The CDR3 nucleotides are TGTGCCAGCAGAAACGAGAGGGCGGGACGGGAGCAGTTCTTC. Translating it yields CASRNERAGREQFF. This chain connects TRBV6-5 to TRBJ2-1; possible D gene TRBD2, 6 bases. CDR1 and CDR2 from the germline V gene are MNHEY and SVGAGI. The CDR3 spans 14 residues. V gave up 6 bases and J gave up 10 bases, with 19 bases separating them.

A word on this clone: This may come from a read error, since a much larger clone is one base off. The rearrangement uses TRBV9 and TRBJ2-7, with 10 bases that match TRBD2. Germline V gene sequence: CDR1 SGDLS, CDR2 YYNGEE. V dropped 4 bases and J dropped 2; count of bases not matched to a gene: 6. CDR3 size: 15 residues. The CDR3 DNA sequence: TGTGCCAGCAGCCCCCGGACTAGCGGTACCTACGAGCAGTACTTC. Translated, it gives CASSPRTSGTYEQYF.

This chain uses TRBV11-1 with TRBJ2-3, with 11 bases matching TRBD2. Germline V gives CDR1 SGHAT, CDR2 FQDESV (reference sequence). CDR3 length equals 17 residues. Germline trimming cut 1 base from V and 6 bases from J; bases unmatched to any gene: 9. The CDR3 DNA sequence: TGTGCCAGCAGCTTAGTACTGCTAGCGGGAGGTTCGGATACGCAGTATTTT. Residues: CASSLVLLAGGSDTQYF.

The chain uses TRBV18 and TRBJ1-4; a weak D match, TRBD1 (6 bases). This CDR3 is 15 amino acids long. Trimming cost V 3 bases and J 8 bases, with 16 bases left between them. Germline V gives CDR1 KGHSH, CDR2 LQKENI. The CDR3 sequence: CASSPLQGGEEKLFF. The CDR3 coding sequence is TGTGCCAGCTCACCGCTACAGGGCGGAGAGGAAAAACTGTTTTTT. The full variable domain, completed using reference TRBV18 and TRBJ1-4, is NAGVMQNPRHLVRRRGQEARLRCSPMKGHSHVYWYRQLPEEGLKFMVYLQKENIIDESGMPKERFSAEFPKEGPSILRIQQVVRGDSAAYFCASSPLQGGEEKLFFGSGTQLSVL.

The gene calls are TRBV6-5 and TRBJ2-2; D assignment may be TRBD1 or TRBD2 (6 bases each). CDR3 length: 15 residues. Germline values: CDR1 MNHEY, CDR2 SVGAGI. V was pared by 2 bases and J by 4 bases, with 11 bases between. Written as DNA, the CDR3 is TGTGCCAGCAGTTACGTAGGGGGAGGCACCGGGGAGCTGTTTTTT. This gives the protein CASSYVGGGTGELFF.

The chain carries TRBV6-6 and TRBJ1-5; D possibly corresponds to TRBD1 (5 bases). The CDR3 is 15 residues long. Germline CDR1 reads MNHNY; CDR2 reads SVGAGI (reference sequence). Trimming took off 5 bases at V and 2 bases at J, with 13 bases between the two ends. In DNA form, the CDR3 reads TGTGCCAGCAGTATCCAGGGTCTGGGCAATCAGCCCCAGCATTTT. Translation: CASSIQGLGNQPQHF.

V is TRBV18 and J is TRBJ2-7, with 8 nucleotides matching TRBD2. The germline CDR1 and CDR2 sequences are KGHSH and LQKENI. CDR3 length equals 13 residues. V dropped 3 bases and J dropped 6; count of bases not matched to a gene: 4. CDR3 residues: CASSPVREGEQYF. Here the CDR3 DNA reads TGTGCCAGCTCACCGGTTCGGGAGGGCGAGCAGTACTTC.

This clone came up many times. At one of its ends the junction is not consistent with the germline gene, which may arise from a read error. The V and J genes are TRBV10-3 and TRBJ2-1; 8 bases are shared with TRBD2. The germline V gene encodes CDR1 ENHRY and CDR2 SYGVKD. CDR3 length: 15 residues. The CDR3 protein is CASSYRREVPNEQFF. For the CDR3, the DNA is TGTGCCAGCAGTTACAGGCGGGAGGTTCCCAATGAGCAGTTCTTC.

This clone was detected only once. DNA of the CDR3: TGTGCCAGCAGCCTAGAAGGGGCCTTGGCGGCGCAGTATTTT. It specifies CASSLEGALAAQYF. The rearrangement links TRBV7-2 to TRBJ2-3, with D tentatively TRBD1 (5 bases). V was clipped by 5 bases and J by 10 bases, with 19 bases between them. The CDR3 has 14 residues. CDR1 is SGHTA and CDR2 is FQGNSA in the germline V gene.

This chain links TRBV4-3 with TRBJ1-1, with 8 bases matching TRBD1. Germline V gene lookup returns CDR1 LGHNA and CDR2 YSLEER. The V gene end was trimmed by 4 bases and the J gene end by 0 bases; junction bases not matched to a gene: 7. The CDR3 has 16 residues. The CDR3 region is CASSPGTGAMNTEAFF. As DNA, the CDR3 is TGCGCCAGCAGCCCCGGGACAGGTGCTATGAACACTGAAGCTTTCTTT.

This chain connects TRBV11-3 to TRBJ2-1; the match to TRBD1 covers 8 bases. V trimming: 0 bases; J trimming: 6 bases; junction bases outside the gene matches: 10. This CDR3 region has 17 residues. Germline V CDR1 and CDR2: SGHNT, YENEEA. The CDR3 DNA sequence: TGTGCCAGCAGCTTAGACGTGGCAGGGGGCCTGGGCAATGAGCAGTTCTTC. Protein product: CASSLDVAGGLGNEQFF.

The chain has TRBV28 and TRBJ2-7, with 8 bases fitting TRBD2. The V segment lost 1 base and the J segment 8 bases; nucleotides outside the gene matches: 16. Germline V gene lookup returns CDR1 MDHEN and CDR2 SYDVKM. CDR3 size: 17 residues. Here the CDR3 DNA reads TGTGCCAGCAGTTTATACGAGACTAAGCGGGGGCCCGTGCAGCAGTACTTC. Translating gives CASSLYETKRGPVQQYF.

The rearrangement joins TRBV25-1 to TRBJ2-7, with D uncertain. Looked up from germline, CDR1 is MGHDK and CDR2 is SYGVNS. Trimming stripped 0 bases from V and 5 bases from J, with 5 bases between. The CDR3 sequence is 12 residues long. The CDR3 reads CASSEYIHEQYF. The CDR3 bases are TGTGCCAGCAGTGAATATATCCACGAGCAGTACTTC.

The chain recombines TRBV29-1 with TRBJ2-1; D is undetermined. This CDR3 spans 10 amino acids. Germline CDR1 SQVTM, CDR2 ANQGSEA. The V and J ends lost 4 bases and 6 bases respectively, with 4 bases between them. CDR3 amino acids: CSVGSNEQFF. In nucleotides, the CDR3 is TGCAGCGTTGGCAGCAATGAGCAGTTCTTC.

V and J are TRBV11-2 and TRBJ2-2; D ambiguous. The germline V gene encodes CDR1 SGHAT and CDR2 FQNNGV. Deletions cut 2 bases from V and 4 bases from J, with 2 bases between. The CDR3 consists of 12 residues. The CDR3 DNA reads as TGTGCCAGCAGCTTACTCACCGGGGAGCTGTTTTTT. Amino acids: CASSLLTGELFF.

This rearrangement joins TRBV27 to TRBJ2-7, with 10 bases that match TRBD1. This CDR3 is 16 amino acids long. V lost 2 bases, J lost 3 bases, and 7 bases stayed unmatched. Germline loops: CDR1 MNHEY, CDR2 SMNVEV (reference sequence). This CDR3 reads CASSLTSGTGVYEQYF. The DNA of the CDR3 is TGTGCCAGCAGTTTAACATCCGGGACAGGGGTCTACGAGCAGTACTTC.

This clone was found a few times. V and J are TRBV19 and TRBJ1-1; D is undetermined. CDR1 is LNHDA and CDR2 is SQIVND in the germline V gene (reference sequence). Trimming left V 2 bases short and J 1 base short, with 11 bases between. The CDR3 covers 15 residues. As DNA, the CDR3 is TGTGCCAGTAGTATAAGTGGGCAGGCGAACACTGAAGCTTTCTTT. This gives the protein CASSISGQANTEAFF. Together with reference TRBV19 and TRBJ1-1, the CDR3 gives the full variable domain: DGGITQSPKYLFRKEGQNVTLSCEQNLNHDAMYWYRQDPGQGLRLIYYSQIVNDFQKGDIAEGYSVSREKKESFPLTVTSAQKNPTAFYLCASSISGQANTEAFFGQGTRLTVV.

This chain connects TRBV5-4 to TRBJ2-2; D is unclear. This CDR3 is built from 14 residues. The V gene's germline CDR1 is SGHNT and CDR2 YYREEE (reference sequence). V was cut by 1 base and J by 1 base, with 5 bases left in between. The CDR3 sequence: CASSLKRNTGELFF. For the CDR3, the DNA is TGTGCCAGCAGCTTGAAGCGGAACACCGGGGAGCTGTTTTTT.

The rearrangement uses TRBV27 and TRBJ2-7; D is unclear. Germline CDR1 is MNHEY and CDR2 is SMNVEV (reference sequence). The CDR3 length is 13 residues. Trimming removed 5 bases at V and 3 bases at J, with 11 bases between. The CDR3 reads CASSPGFHYEQYF. The CDR3 region has the DNA TGTGCCAGCAGTCCCGGGTTCCACTACGAGCAGTACTTC.